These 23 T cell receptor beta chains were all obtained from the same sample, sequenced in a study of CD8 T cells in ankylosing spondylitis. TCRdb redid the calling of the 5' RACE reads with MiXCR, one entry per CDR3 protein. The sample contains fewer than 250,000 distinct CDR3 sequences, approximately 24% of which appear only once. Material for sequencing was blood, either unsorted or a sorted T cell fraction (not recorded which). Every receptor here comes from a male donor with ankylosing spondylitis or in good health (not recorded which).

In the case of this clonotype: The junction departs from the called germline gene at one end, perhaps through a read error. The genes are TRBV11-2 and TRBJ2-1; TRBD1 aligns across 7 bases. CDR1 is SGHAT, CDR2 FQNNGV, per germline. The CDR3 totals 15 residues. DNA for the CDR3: TGTGCCAGCAGCGTAGAAGGGGGCGGGTACAATGAGCAGTTCTTC. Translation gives CASSVEGGGYNEQFF.

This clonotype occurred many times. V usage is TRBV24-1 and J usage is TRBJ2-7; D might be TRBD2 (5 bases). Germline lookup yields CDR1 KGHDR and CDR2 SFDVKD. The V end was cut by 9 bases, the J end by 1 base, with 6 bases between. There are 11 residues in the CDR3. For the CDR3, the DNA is TGTGCCACCGCGGGTTCCTACGAGCAGTACTTC. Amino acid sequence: CATAGSYEQYF.

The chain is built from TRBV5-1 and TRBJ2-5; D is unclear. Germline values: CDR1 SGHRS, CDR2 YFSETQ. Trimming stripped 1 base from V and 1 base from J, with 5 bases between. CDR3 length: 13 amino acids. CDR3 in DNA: TGCGCCAGCAGCTTGTTCAGCCAAGAGACCCAGTACTTC. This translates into CASSLFSQETQYF.

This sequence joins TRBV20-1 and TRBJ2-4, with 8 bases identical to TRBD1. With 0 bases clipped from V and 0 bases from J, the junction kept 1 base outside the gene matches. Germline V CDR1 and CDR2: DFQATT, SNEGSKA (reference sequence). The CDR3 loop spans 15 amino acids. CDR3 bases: TGCAGTGCTAGAGAGACAGGGGTAGCCAAAAACATTCAGTACTTC. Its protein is CSARETGVAKNIQYF.

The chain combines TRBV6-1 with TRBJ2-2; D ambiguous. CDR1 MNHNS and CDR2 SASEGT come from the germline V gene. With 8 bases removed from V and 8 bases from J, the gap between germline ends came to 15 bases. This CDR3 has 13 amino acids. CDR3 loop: CASGPHPGGELFF. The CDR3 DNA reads TGTGCCAGCGGGCCCCACCCTGGAGGGGAGCTGTTTTTT.

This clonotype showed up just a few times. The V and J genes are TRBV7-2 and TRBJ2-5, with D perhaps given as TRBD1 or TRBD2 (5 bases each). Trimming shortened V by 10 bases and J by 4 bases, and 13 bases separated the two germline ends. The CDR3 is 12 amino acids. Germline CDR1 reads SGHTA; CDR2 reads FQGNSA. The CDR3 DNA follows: TGTGCCATTACGACCGGGGCAGAGACCCAGTACTTC. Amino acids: CAITTGAETQYF.

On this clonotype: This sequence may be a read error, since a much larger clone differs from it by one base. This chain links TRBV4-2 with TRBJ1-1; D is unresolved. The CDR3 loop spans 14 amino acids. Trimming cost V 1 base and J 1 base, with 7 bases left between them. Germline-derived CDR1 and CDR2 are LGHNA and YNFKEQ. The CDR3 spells CASSQVLPNTEAFF. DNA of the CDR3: TGTGCCAGCAGCCAAGTTCTACCGAACACTGAAGCTTTCTTT.

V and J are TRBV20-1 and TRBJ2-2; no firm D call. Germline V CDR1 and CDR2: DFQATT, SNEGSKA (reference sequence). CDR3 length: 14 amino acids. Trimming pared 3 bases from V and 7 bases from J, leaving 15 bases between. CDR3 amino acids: CSASLLQTGGELFF. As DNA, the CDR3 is TGCAGTGCTAGTTTGCTACAAACCGGCGGGGAGCTGTTTTTT.

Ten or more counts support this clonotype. In nucleotides, the CDR3 is TGTGCCAGCAGCCCCAGGGCAGGACTAACAGATACGCAGTATTTT. Protein sequence: CASSPRAGLTDTQYF. The V call is TRBV7-3, the J call TRBJ2-3, with D possibly being TRBD2 (6 bases). Germline CDR1 SGHTA, CDR2 FQGTGA. Trimming took off 5 bases at V and 3 bases at J, with 15 bases between the two ends. The CDR3 is made up of 15 amino acids.

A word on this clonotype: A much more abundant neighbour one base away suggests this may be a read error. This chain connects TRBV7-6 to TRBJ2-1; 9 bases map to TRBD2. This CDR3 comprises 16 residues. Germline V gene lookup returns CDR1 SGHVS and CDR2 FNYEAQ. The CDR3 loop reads CASGLGTSGRYNEQFF. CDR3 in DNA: TGTGCCAGCGGCTTAGGCACTAGCGGGCGGTACAATGAGCAGTTCTTC.

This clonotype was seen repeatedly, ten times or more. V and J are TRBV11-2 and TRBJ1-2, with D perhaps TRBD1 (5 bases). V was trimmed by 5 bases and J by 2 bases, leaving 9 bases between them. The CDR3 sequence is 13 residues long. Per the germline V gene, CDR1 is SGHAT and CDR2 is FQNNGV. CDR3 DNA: TGTGCCAGCAGCCGGGACCAGAACTATGGCTACACCTTC. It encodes CASSRDQNYGYTF. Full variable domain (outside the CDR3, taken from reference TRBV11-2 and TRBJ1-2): EAGVAQSPRYKIIEKRQSVAFWCNPISGHATLYWYQQILGQGPKLLIQFQNNGVVDDSQLPKDRFSAERLKGVDSTLKIQPAKLEDSAVYLCASSRDQNYGYTFGSGTRLTVV.

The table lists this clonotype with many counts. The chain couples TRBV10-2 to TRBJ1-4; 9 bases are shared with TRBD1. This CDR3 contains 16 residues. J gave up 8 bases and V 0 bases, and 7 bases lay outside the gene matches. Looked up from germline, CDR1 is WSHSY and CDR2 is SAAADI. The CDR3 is CASSESPGTGKEKLFF. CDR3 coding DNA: TGCGCCAGCAGTGAGTCCCCCGGGACAGGGAAGGAAAAACTGTTTTTT.

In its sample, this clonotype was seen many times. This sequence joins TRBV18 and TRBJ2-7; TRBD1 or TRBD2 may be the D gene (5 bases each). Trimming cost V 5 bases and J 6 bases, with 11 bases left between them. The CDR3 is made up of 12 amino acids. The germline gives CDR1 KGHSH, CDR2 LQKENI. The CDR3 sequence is CASSGTEREQYF. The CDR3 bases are TGTGCCAGCTCAGGGACCGAACGCGAGCAGTACTTC.

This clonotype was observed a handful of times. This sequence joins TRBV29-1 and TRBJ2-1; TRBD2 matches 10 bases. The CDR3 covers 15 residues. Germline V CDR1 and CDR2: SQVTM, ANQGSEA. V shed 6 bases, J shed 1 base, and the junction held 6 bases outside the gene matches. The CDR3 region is CSVSTSGVSYNEQFF. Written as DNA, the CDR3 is TGCAGCGTCAGCACTAGCGGGGTTTCCTACAATGAGCAGTTCTTC.

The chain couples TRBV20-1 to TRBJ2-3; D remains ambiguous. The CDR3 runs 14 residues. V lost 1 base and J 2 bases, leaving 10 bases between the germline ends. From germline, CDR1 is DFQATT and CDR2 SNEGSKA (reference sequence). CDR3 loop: CSARVTHNTDTQYF. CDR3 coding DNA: TGCAGTGCTAGAGTAACCCATAACACAGATACGCAGTATTTT.

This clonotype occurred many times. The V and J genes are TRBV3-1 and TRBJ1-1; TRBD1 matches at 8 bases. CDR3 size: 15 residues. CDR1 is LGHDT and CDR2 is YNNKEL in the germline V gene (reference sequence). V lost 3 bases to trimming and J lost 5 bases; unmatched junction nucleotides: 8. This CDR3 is CASSHKRQGRTEAFF. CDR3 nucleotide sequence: TGTGCCAGCAGCCACAAGCGACAGGGGAGGACTGAAGCTTTCTTT.

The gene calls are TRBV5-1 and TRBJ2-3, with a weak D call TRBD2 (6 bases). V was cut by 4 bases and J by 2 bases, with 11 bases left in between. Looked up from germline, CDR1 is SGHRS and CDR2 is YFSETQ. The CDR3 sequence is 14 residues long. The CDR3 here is CASSVGGYTDTQYF. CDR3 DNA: TGCGCCAGCAGCGTGGGGGGATACACAGATACGCAGTATTTT.

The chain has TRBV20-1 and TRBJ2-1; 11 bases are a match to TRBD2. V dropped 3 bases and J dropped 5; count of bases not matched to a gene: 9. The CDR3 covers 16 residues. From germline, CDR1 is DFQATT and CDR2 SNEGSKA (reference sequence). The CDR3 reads CSASVSSGRRNNEQFF. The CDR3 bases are TGCAGTGCTAGTGTCTCTAGCGGGAGGCGGAACAATGAGCAGTTCTTC.

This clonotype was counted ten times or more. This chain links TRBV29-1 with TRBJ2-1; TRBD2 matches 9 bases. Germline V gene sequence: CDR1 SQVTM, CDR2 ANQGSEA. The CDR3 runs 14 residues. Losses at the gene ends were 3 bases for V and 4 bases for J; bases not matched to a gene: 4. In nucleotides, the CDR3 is TGCAGCGTTGACATAGCGGGAGTGTACAATGAGCAGTTCTTC. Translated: CSVDIAGVYNEQFF.

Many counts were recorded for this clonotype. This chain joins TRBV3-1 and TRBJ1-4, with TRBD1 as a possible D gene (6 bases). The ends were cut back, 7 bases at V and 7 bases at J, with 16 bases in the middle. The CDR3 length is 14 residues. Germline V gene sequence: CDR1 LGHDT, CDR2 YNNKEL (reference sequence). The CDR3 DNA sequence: TGTGCCAGCAACTCAGGCAGGGGAGGTGAAAAACTGTTTTTT. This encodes CASNSGRGGEKLFF.

The CDR3 DNA reads as TGTGCCAGCGGTGAGGGTCCCTACGAGCAGTACTTC. Its translation: CASGEGPYEQYF. This chain links TRBV7-2 with TRBJ2-7; possibly TRBD2 for D (5 bases). Germline values: CDR1 SGHTA, CDR2 FQGNSA. This CDR3 has 12 residues. V lost 8 bases to trimming and J lost 2 bases, with 10 bases between them. The full variable domain, rest sourced from reference TRBV7-2 and TRBJ2-7, is GAGVSQSPSNKVTEKGKDVELRCDPISGHTALYWYRQSLGQGLEFLIYFQGNSAPDKSGLPSDRFSAERTGGSVSTLTIQRTQQEDSAVYLCASGEGPYEQYFGPGTRLTVT.

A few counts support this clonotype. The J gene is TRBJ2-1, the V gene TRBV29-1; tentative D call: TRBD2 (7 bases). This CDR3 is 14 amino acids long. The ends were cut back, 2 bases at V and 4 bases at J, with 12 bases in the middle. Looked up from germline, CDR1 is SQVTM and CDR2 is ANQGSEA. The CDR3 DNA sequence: TGCAGCGTTGAAAAGGGAGGGGGTTACAATGAGCAGTTCTTC. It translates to CSVEKGGGYNEQFF.

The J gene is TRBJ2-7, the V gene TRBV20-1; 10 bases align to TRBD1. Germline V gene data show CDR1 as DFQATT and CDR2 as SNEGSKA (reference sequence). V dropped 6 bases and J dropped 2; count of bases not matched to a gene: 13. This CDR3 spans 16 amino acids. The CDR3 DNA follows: TGCAGTGCCCCCCCGGGGGACAGGGGAATCCCCTACGAGCAGTACTTC. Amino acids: CSAPPGDRGIPYEQYF.